These 17 T cell receptor beta chains were sequenced from one sample in a study of early T cells in non-severe SARS-CoV-2 infection. TCRdb independently ran MiXCR on the 5' RACE reads; one entry per CDR3 protein. The table records approximately 79,000 distinct CDR3 sequences, 9.5% to 15% of them present only once. Sequencing was carried out using whole blood. Receptors originate from an adult who was a healthcare worker with PCR-confirmed SARS-CoV-2 infection or an uninfected control (not recorded which).

This clonotype came up a few times. The V gene is TRBV7-9, the J gene TRBJ1-6; D is possibly TRBD1 (6 bases). The germline V gene encodes CDR1 SEHNR and CDR2 FQNEAQ (reference sequence). Trimming left V 1 base short and J 10 bases short, with 11 bases between. The CDR3 totals 14 residues. The CDR3 nucleotides read TGTGCCAGCAGCTTAGGGGACATCGGATCACCCCTCCACTTT. It specifies CASSLGDIGSPLHF.

The chain is built from TRBV7-2 and TRBJ2-3, with TRBD2 matching 10 bases. CDR1 and CDR2 from the germline V gene are SGHTA and FQGNSA. V shed 5 bases, J shed 0 bases, and the junction held 5 bases outside the gene matches. The CDR3 is 16 residues long. CDR3 nucleotide sequence: TGTGCCAGCAGCCCCGGGACTAGCGTCAGCACAGATACGCAGTATTTT. It specifies CASSPGTSVSTDTQYF.

This clonotype came up a few times. This chain joins TRBV6-5 and TRBJ1-6; D is undetermined. The germline V and J ends were trimmed by 0 bases and 0 bases, with 15 bases remaining between them. The CDR3 spans 19 residues. CDR1 MNHEY and CDR2 SVGAGI come from the germline V gene. The CDR3 bases are TGTGCCAGCAGTTACTCATTCTCTCGTGGAAGCTCCTATAATTCACCCCTCCACTTT. The encoded protein is CASSYSFSRGSSYNSPLHF.

The chain has TRBV7-2 and TRBJ2-1; a possible D gene is TRBD2 (6 bases). This CDR3 contains 16 residues. Between the trimmed V and J ends, which lost 2 bases and 2 bases, there was a span of 13 bases. Germline V lookup: CDR1 SGHTA, CDR2 FQGNSA. The CDR3 spells CASSLRRVNAYNEQFF. The CDR3 bases are TGTGCCAGCAGCTTAAGGAGGGTGAACGCCTACAATGAGCAGTTCTTC. The full variable domain, completed using reference TRBV7-2 and TRBJ2-1, is GAGVSQSPSNKVTEKGKDVELRCDPISGHTALYWYRQSLGQGLEFLIYFQGNSAPDKSGLPSDRFSAERTGGSVSTLTIQRTQQEDSAVYLCASSLRRVNAYNEQFFGPGTRLTVL.

This clonotype was counted many times. The chain links TRBV2 to TRBJ2-1; D not certain. CDR1 is SNHLY and CDR2 is FYNNEI in the germline V gene. V was cut by 3 bases and J by 0 bases, with 9 bases left in between. The CDR3 sequence is 15 residues long. The CDR3 loop is CASSDRFSSYNEQFF. DNA for the CDR3: TGTGCCAGCAGTGACCGTTTTTCCTCCTACAATGAGCAGTTCTTC.

This clonotype was observed many times. The CDR3 loop reads CASRGMIGEQYF. In DNA, the CDR3 is TGTGCCAGCAGAGGGATGATTGGGGAGCAGTACTTC. The chain couples TRBV6-2 or TRBV6-3 to TRBJ2-7; D not certain. The length of the CDR3 is 12 residues. Germline V gene data show CDR1 as MNHEY and CDR2 as SVGEGT. Deletions cut 6 bases from V and 7 bases from J, with 13 bases between.

Details on this clonotype: A single base separates this from a much larger clone, so it may be a read error. The V gene is TRBV28, the J gene TRBJ2-3; D is uncertain. The CDR3 extends over 14 amino acids. CDR1 and CDR2 from the germline V gene are MDHEN and SYDVKM. The CDR3 protein is CDSSSRKATDTQYF. The CDR3 DNA sequence: TGTGACAGCAGTTCCCGGAAAGCCACAGATACGCAGTATTTT.

This clonotype showed up just a few times. V is TRBV7-9 and J is TRBJ2-1; either TRBD1 or TRBD2 may supply D (6 bases each). Germline V gene lookup returns CDR1 SEHNR and CDR2 FQNEAQ (reference sequence). The CDR3 runs 17 residues. V dropped 5 bases and J dropped 6 bases, with 23 bases sitting between them. The CDR3 is CASSPKRGEGRSNEQFF. CDR3 DNA: TGTGCCAGCAGCCCCAAGAGGGGGGAAGGTCGCTCCAATGAGCAGTTCTTC. Full variable domain (missing parts from reference TRBV7-9 and TRBJ2-1): DTGVSQNPRHKITKRGQNVTFRCDPISEHNRLYWYRQTLGQGPEFLTYFQNEAQLEKSRLLSDRFSAERPKGSFSTLEIQRTEQGDSAMYLCASSPKRGEGRSNEQFFGPGTRLTVL.

The table lists this clonotype with many counts. This chain links TRBV3-1 with TRBJ1-2; D remains unclear. The germline V and J ends were trimmed by 0 bases and 7 bases, with 18 bases remaining between them. CDR1 is LGHDT, CDR2 YNNKEL, per germline (reference sequence). The CDR3 has 16 amino acids. The CDR3 loop reads CASSQDRRSVYSGYTF. The CDR3 bases are TGTGCCAGCAGCCAAGATCGTCGGTCAGTTTATAGTGGCTACACCTTC.

CDR3 DNA: TGTGCCAGCACCCTAGAGGGACAGGGACATAATTCACCCCTCCACTTT. This gives the protein CASTLEGQGHNSPLHF. This rearrangement joins TRBV27 to TRBJ1-6; 9 bases align to TRBD1. Germline V gene sequence: CDR1 MNHEY, CDR2 SMNVEV (reference sequence). This CDR3 comprises 16 residues. Germline trimming cut 7 bases from V and 5 bases from J; bases unmatched to any gene: 9.

This clonotype was counted between two and nine times. The rearrangement links TRBV3-1 to TRBJ2-3; tentative D call: TRBD2 (6 bases). V was shortened by 0 bases and J by 3 bases, with 7 bases between the two germline ends. The germline gives CDR1 LGHDT, CDR2 YNNKEL (reference sequence). The CDR3 is made up of 14 amino acids. CDR3 protein: CASSQDGGTDTQYF. The DNA of the CDR3 is TGTGCCAGCAGCCAAGACGGGGGAACAGATACGCAGTATTTT.

This clonotype was detected many times. The chain uses TRBV2 and TRBJ2-7; D is unresolved. CDR1 and CDR2 from the germline V gene are SNHLY and FYNNEI. Trimming took off 7 bases at V and 3 bases at J, with 22 bases between the two ends. The CDR3 sequence is 16 residues long. For the CDR3, the DNA is TGTGCCAGCATCCTTCAACATAGACAAGGCTTCTACGAGCAGTACTTC. Residues: CASILQHRQGFYEQYF.

This clonotype was observed at least ten times. V gene TRBV7-2 combines with J gene TRBJ2-7; TRBD2 agrees at 11 bases. There are 15 residues in the CDR3. The V and J ends lost 1 base and 6 bases, in that order; junction bases with no gene match: 5. Germline V CDR1 and CDR2: SGHTA, FQGNSA. The CDR3 loop reads CASSLVTSGGPEQYF. The CDR3 nucleotides read TGTGCCAGCAGCTTAGTAACTAGCGGGGGACCCGAGCAGTACTTC.

V gene TRBV7-2 combines with J gene TRBJ2-1, with D hard to call. CDR1 and CDR2 from the germline V gene are SGHTA and FQGNSA. V shed 8 bases and J shed 4 bases, with 15 bases lying between them. The CDR3 runs 14 residues. The CDR3: CASERSPNYNEQFF. The CDR3 bases are TGTGCCAGCGAAAGGAGCCCAAATTACAATGAGCAGTTCTTC. The entire variable domain, with the rest obtained from reference TRBV7-2 and TRBJ2-1, is as follows: GAGVSQSPSNKVTEKGKDVELRCDPISGHTALYWYRQSLGQGLEFLIYFQGNSAPDKSGLPSDRFSAERTGGSVSTLTIQRTQQEDSAVYLCASERSPNYNEQFFGPGTRLTVL.

The chain joins TRBV4-3 to TRBJ1-6, with D unresolved. The CDR3 runs to 13 residues. Germline V gene sequence: CDR1 LGHNA, CDR2 YSLEER. Trimming stripped 0 bases from V and 9 bases from J, with 6 bases between. In DNA form, the CDR3 reads TGCGCCAGCAGCCAAGAACGGGGTTCACCCCTCCACTTT. Translating gives CASSQERGSPLHF.

The chain links TRBV4-2 to TRBJ2-3; D might be TRBD1 or TRBD2, each matching 5 bases. The CDR3 loop spans 18 amino acids. Per germline, CDR1 LGHNA and CDR2 YNFKEQ. With 1 base removed from V and 4 bases from J, the gap between germline ends came to 21 bases. The CDR3 is CASSQVPVRGTTPDTQYF. The CDR3 bases are TGTGCCAGCAGCCAAGTTCCAGTCCGGGGCACTACTCCAGATACGCAGTATTTT.

V gene TRBV5-1 combines with J gene TRBJ2-7; no clear D. V was shortened by 3 bases and J by 1 base, with 11 bases between the two germline ends. CDR3 size: 14 residues. CDR1 and CDR2 (germline): SGHRS, YFSETQ. This CDR3 is CASSSHISSYEQYF. CDR3 bases: TGCGCCAGCAGCTCCCATATATCGTCCTACGAGCAGTACTTC.